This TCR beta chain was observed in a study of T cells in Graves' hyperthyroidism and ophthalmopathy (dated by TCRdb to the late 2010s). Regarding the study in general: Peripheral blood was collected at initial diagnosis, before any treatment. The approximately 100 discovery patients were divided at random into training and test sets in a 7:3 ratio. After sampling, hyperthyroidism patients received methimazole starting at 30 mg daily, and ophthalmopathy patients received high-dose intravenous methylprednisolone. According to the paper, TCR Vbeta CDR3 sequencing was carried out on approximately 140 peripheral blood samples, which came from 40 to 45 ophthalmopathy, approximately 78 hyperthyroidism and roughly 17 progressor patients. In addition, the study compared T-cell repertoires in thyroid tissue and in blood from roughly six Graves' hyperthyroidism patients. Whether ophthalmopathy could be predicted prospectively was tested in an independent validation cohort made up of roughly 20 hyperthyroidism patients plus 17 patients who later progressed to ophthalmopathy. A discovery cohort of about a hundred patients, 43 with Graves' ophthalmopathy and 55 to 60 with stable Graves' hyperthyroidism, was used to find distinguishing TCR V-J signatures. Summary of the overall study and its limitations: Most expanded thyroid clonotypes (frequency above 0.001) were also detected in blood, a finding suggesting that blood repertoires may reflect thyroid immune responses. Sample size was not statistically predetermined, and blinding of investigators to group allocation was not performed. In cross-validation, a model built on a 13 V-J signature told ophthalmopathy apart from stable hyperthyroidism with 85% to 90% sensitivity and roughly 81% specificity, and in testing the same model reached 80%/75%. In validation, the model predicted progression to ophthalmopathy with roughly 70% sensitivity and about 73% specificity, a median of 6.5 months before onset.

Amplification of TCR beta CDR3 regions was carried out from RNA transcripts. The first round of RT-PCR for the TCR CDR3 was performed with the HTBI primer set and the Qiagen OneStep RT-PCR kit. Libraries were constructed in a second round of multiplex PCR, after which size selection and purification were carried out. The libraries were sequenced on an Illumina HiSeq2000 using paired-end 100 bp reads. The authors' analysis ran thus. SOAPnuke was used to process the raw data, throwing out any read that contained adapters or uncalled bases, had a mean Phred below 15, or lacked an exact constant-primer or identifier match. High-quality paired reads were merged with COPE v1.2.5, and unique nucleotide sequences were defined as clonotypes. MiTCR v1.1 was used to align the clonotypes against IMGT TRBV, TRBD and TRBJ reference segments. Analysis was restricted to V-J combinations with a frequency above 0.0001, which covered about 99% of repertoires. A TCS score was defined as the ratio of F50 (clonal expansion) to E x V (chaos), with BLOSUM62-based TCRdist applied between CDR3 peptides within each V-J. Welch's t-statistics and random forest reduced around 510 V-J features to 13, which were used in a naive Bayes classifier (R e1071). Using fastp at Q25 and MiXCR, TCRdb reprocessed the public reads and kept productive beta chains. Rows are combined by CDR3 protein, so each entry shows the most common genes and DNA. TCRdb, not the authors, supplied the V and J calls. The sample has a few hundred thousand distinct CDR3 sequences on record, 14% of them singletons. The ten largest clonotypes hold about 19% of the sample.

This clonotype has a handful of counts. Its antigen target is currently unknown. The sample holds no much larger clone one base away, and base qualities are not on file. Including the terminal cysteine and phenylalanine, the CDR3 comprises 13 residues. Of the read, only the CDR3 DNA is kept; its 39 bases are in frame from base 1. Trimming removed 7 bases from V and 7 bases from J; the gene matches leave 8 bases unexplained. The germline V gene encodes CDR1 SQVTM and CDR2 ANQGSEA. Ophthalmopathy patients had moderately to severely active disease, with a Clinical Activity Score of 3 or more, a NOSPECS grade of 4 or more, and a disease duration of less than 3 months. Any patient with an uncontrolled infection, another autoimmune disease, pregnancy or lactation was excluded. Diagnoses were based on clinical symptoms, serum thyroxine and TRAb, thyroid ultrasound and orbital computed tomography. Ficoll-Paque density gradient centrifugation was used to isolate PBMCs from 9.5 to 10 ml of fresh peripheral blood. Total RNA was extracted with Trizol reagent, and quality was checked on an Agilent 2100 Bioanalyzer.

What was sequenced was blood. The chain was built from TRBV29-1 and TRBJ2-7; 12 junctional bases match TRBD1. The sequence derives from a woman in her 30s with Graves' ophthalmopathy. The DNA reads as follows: TGCAGCGCCCCGGGACAGGGGGCTGTGGAGCAGTACTTC. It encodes CSAPGQGAVEQYF.